Listed here are 18 T cell receptor beta chains from one sample, sequenced in a study of cytomegalovirus exposure and HLA in healthy donors. Produced via immunoSEQ multiplex PCR; TCRdb's table is partial and in-frame only. This table holds roughly 100,000 clones, about 88% found once. Sequencing was carried out using PBMCs. Source of these receptors: a woman aged 18-29 years in good health and CMV-seropositive.

The chain recombines TRBV7-6 with TRBJ2-7; TRBD2 is a possible D gene (5 bases). The CDR3 contains 14 residues. Germline V gene sequence: CDR1 SGHVS, CDR2 FNYEAQ. Trimming removed 5 bases from V and 3 bases from J, with 14 bases in between. The CDR3 spells CASSPGGRYYEQYF. CDR3 sequence (DNA): TGTGCCAGCAGCCCCGGTGGGAGATACTACGAGCAGTACTTC.

The V and J genes are TRBV4-1 and TRBJ2-1; D unresolved. The CDR3 contains 15 residues. Germline CDR1 is MGHRA and CDR2 is YSYEKL. V was trimmed by 0 bases and J by 4 bases, leaving 10 bases between them. CDR3 residues: CASSQDKNSYNEQFF. CDR3 coding DNA: TGCGCCAGCAGCCAAGATAAGAACAGTTACAATGAGCAGTTCTTC.

The genes are TRBV30 and TRBJ2-1; 10 bases are shared with TRBD2. The V gene's germline CDR1 is GTSNPN and CDR2 SVGIG (reference sequence). This CDR3 comprises 14 residues. V shed 2 bases, J shed 2 bases, and the junction held 0 bases outside the gene matches. CDR3 bases: TGTGCCTGGAGTACTAGCGGGACCTACAATGAGCAGTTCTTC. Protein: CAWSTSGTYNEQFF.

The rearrangement links TRBV27 to TRBJ1-1; 8 bases agree with TRBD1. V gave up 10 bases and J gave up 1 base; unmatched junction bases: 5. Germline V gene sequence: CDR1 MNHEY, CDR2 SMNVEV (reference sequence). The CDR3 is made up of 13 amino acids. CDR3 protein: CATRGQENTEAFF. The DNA for the CDR3 is TGTGCCACCCGGGGACAGGAGAACACTGAAGCTTTCTTT.

J is TRBJ1-3 and V is TRBV6-1; 10 bases align to TRBD1. CDR1 is MNHNS and CDR2 is SASEGT in the germline V gene. This CDR3 has 14 residues. V lost 8 bases, J lost 3 bases, and 4 bases stayed unmatched. The CDR3, as DNA: TGTGCCAGCGGACGGGACAGGGGTGGAAACACCATATATTTT. Its translation is CASGRDRGGNTIYF.

The V gene is TRBV7-3, the J gene TRBJ2-3; D may be TRBD2 (7 bases). The CDR3 length is 15 residues. CDR1 is SGHTA, CDR2 FQGTGA, per germline. V was pared by 5 bases and J by 5 bases, with 17 bases between. The CDR3 loop is CASSPIGGPRDTQYF. In DNA, the CDR3 is TGTGCCAGCAGCCCTATCGGGGGGCCCAGAGATACGCAGTATTTT.

J is TRBJ1-4 and V is TRBV21-1; the D call of TRBD1 is as the table states it, not checked on the DNA. TRBV21-1 is shown as a pseudogene. The CDR3 length is 14 residues. CDR3 amino acids: CASSIQSTNEKLFF. For the CDR3, the DNA is TGTGCCAGCAGCATCCAGTCAACTAATGAAAAACTGTTTTTT.

The rearrangement links TRBV4-1 to TRBJ1-1; possible D gene TRBD1, 6 bases. The CDR3 has 19 amino acids. Looked up from germline, CDR1 is MGHRA and CDR2 is YSYEKL. Trimming removed 1 base from V and 3 bases from J, with 24 bases in between. CDR3 nucleotides: TGCGCCAGCAGCCAAGCAAATCCCGGACAGTTAGGTTTAGACACTGAAGCTTTCTTT. Amino acids: CASSQANPGQLGLDTEAFF.

V is TRBV28 and J is TRBJ2-1, with 7 nucleotides matching TRBD1. The trim removed 1 base at V and 3 bases at J, leaving 6 bases unmatched. The germline gives CDR1 MDHEN, CDR2 SYDVKM. The CDR3 extends over 16 amino acids. The CDR3: CASSLSGAGGYNEQFF. The CDR3 DNA is TGTGCCAGCAGTTTATCTGGGGCAGGGGGCTACAATGAGCAGTTCTTC.

The CDR3 region has the DNA TGCGCCAGCAGCTCGACCCCGAGACTAGCGGGGGGGGCCGCTAGCACAGATACGCAGTATTTT. As protein: CASSSTPRLAGGAASTDTQYF. V is TRBV5-1 and J is TRBJ2-3, with 14 bases fitting TRBD2. J was trimmed by 0 bases and V by 3 bases; bases with no gene match: 15. The CDR3 sequence is 21 residues long. Germline CDR1 is SGHRS and CDR2 is YFSETQ. The variable domain in full, with the rest retrieved from reference TRBV5-1 and TRBJ2-3, is KAGVTQTPRYLIKTRGQQVTLSCSPISGHRSVSWYQQTPGQGLQFLFEYFSETQRNKGNFPGRFSGRQFSNSRSEMNVSTLELGDSALYLCASSSTPRLAGGAASTDTQYFGPGTRLTVL.

The rearrangement joins TRBV6-1 to TRBJ2-5, with a weak D call TRBD1 (5 bases). V lost 0 bases to trimming and J lost 4 bases, with 12 bases between them. The germline gives CDR1 MNHNS, CDR2 SASEGT. The CDR3 covers 15 residues. CDR3 nucleotide sequence: TGTGCCAGCAGTGAAGCAGGGGCCTGGGGAGAGACCCAGTACTTC. Amino acids: CASSEAGAWGETQYF.

The CDR3 nucleotides are TGCGCCAGCAGCCAAGGACGGAGCAGACAGTTCTCTAACTATGGCTACACCTTC. It yields the protein CASSQGRSRQFSNYGYTF. The rearrangement links TRBV4-1 to TRBJ1-2; D perhaps matches TRBD1 (5 bases). In germline, CDR1 is MGHRA, CDR2 YSYEKL. V lost 1 base to trimming and J lost 0 bases, with 18 bases between them. This CDR3 spans 18 amino acids.

This clone was found a few times. The CDR3 DNA follows: TGTGCCAGCAGCTTGTCCAGTGAAGCTTTCTTT. Translating gives CASSLSSEAFF. The chain couples TRBV5-4 to TRBJ1-1; D remains unclear. CDR1 SGHNT and CDR2 YYREEE come from the germline V gene (reference sequence). CDR3 length equals 11 residues. V dropped 1 base and J dropped 7 bases, with 5 bases sitting between them. Supplemented by reference TRBV5-4 and TRBJ1-1, the full variable domain reads ETGVTQSPTHLIKTRGQQVTLRCSSQSGHNTVSWYQQALGQGPQFIFQYYREEENGRGNFPPRFSGLQFPNYSSELNVNALELDDSALYLCASSLSSEAFFGQGTRLTVV.

This rearrangement joins TRBV6-5 to TRBJ2-1; D is undetermined. Deletions cut 0 bases from V and 6 bases from J, with 12 bases between. Per germline, CDR1 MNHEY and CDR2 SVGAGI. The CDR3 consists of 15 residues. The CDR3 nucleotides are TGTGCCAGCAGTTACTCGTATCGAGCGCGCAATGAGCAGTTCTTC. This encodes CASSYSYRARNEQFF.

This clone was found once. V gene TRBV4-1 combines with J gene TRBJ2-3, with 7 positions matching TRBD2. Germline trimming cut 2 bases from V and 6 bases from J; bases unmatched to any gene: 11. This CDR3 comprises 16 residues. Germline V lookup: CDR1 MGHRA, CDR2 YSYEKL. This CDR3 is CASSQRLAGERDTQYF. CDR3 bases: TGCGCCAGCAGCCAACGACTCGCGGGAGAGAGGGATACGCAGTATTTT.

The J gene is TRBJ2-3, the V gene TRBV28; the D gene is possibly TRBD1 (6 bases). The CDR3 spans 15 residues. The V and J ends lost 6 bases and 0 bases respectively, with 13 bases between them. From germline, CDR1 is MDHEN and CDR2 SYDVKM. The CDR3 sequence is CASREQGDSTDTQYF. CDR3 DNA sequence: TGTGCCAGCAGGGAACAGGGAGATAGCACAGATACGCAGTATTTT.

This chain links TRBV7-8 with TRBJ2-3; TRBD2 is a possible D gene (5 bases). Looked up from germline, CDR1 is SGHVS and CDR2 is FQNEAQ. This CDR3 contains 16 residues. V shed 5 bases and J shed 1 base, with 16 bases lying between them. The CDR3, as DNA: TGTGCCAGCAGCCCCCGTTCTAGCACGGGCACAGATACGCAGTATTTT. Translation: CASSPRSSTGTDTQYF.

This chain joins TRBV9 and TRBJ2-3, with 11 bases matching TRBD2. This CDR3 has 16 residues. V lost 4 bases and J lost 5; bases outside the gene matches: 9. Germline CDR1 reads SGDLS; CDR2 reads YYNGEE. In DNA, the CDR3 is TGTGCCAGCAGCCCGGGACTAGCGGAGGGGCAAGATACGCAGTATTTT. Encoded protein: CASSPGLAEGQDTQYF.